This TCR beta chain was sequenced during a study of T cell responses to AZD1222 COVID-19 vaccine. Study background: Pooling covered second doses at about 4 or about 12 weeks. Study-level results: White British ancestry dominated among donors, who included more females, and clonal diversity was possibly underestimated.

The germline CDR1 and CDR2 sequences are SEHNR and FQNEAQ (reference sequence). This CDR3 is 15 amino acids long. The trim removed 6 bases at V and 4 bases at J, leaving 8 bases unmatched. Details on this clone: The antigen remains unidentified.

TCRdb's copy holds only in-frame clones and misses some; the assay was immunoSEQ multiplex PCR. The data show tens of thousands of clones, 75% to 90% seen once. Material: peripheral blood, obtained on day 0 of AZD1222 vaccination. The chain carries TRBV7-9 and TRBJ1-5; 8 nucleotides line up with TRBD1. This receptor was identified in an adult in good health. Here the CDR3 reads CASSPDRALNQPQHF. CDR3 nucleotide sequence: TGTGCCAGCAGTCCGGACAGGGCCTTAAATCAGCCCCAGCATTTT. Variable domain in full (rest from reference TRBV7-9 and TRBJ1-5): DTGVSQNPRHKITKRGQNVTFRCDPISEHNRLYWYRQTLGQGPEFLTYFQNEAQLEKSRLLSDRFSAERPKGSFSTLEIQRTEQGDSAMYLCASSPDRALNQPQHFGDGTRLSIL.